This T cell receptor beta chain is drawn from a study of cytomegalovirus exposure and HLA in healthy donors. Regarding the study as a whole: The TCR clusters that emerged in the first cohort tended, a later analysis found, to co-occur in the approximately 110 validation repertoires. Accounts indicate the classifier identified cytomegalovirus status with strong specificity and sensitivity. A list of 150 to 200 TCR beta chains associated with cytomegalovirus was given.

Sequencing used immunoSEQ multiplex PCR; TCRdb keeps in-frame clones, though not all of them. The data show about 220,000 clones, 80% to 95% seen once. On this clone: Its antigen remains unknown.

The clonotype was recovered from a woman younger than 30 in good health and CMV-seronegative. The sample was PBMCs.

The CDR3 DNA reads as TGTGCCAGCAGTTTATTAGCGGGGAAGAGGAACAATGAGCAGTTCTTC. It codes for CASSLLAGKRNNEQFF. The chain employs TRBV27 and TRBJ2-1; 8 bases are a match to TRBD2. V trimming: 1 base; J trimming: 5 bases; junction bases outside the gene matches: 7. CDR3 length: 16 amino acids. The germline gives CDR1 MNHEY, CDR2 SMNVEV (reference sequence).